This entry lists 25 T cell receptor beta chains sequenced from one sample in a study of blood T cell repertoires in COVID-19 (dated by TCRdb to between 2020 and 2021). To prepare the library, the immunoSEQ multiplex PCR assay was applied. TCRdb took this table from immuneACCESS and kept in-frame rearrangements with V and J called. Such tables lack part of the clones; where checked against another copy, unresolved V genes explain under half of the gap, and the rest is unexplained. This sample is represented by approximately 40,000 clones; 70% to 90% of them were singletons. The top ten clones comprise 2% to 2.5% of the sample. Sample: peripheral blood. The origin of the receptors is a human donor in a cohort sampled during active COVID-19.

The V gene is TRBV11-3, the J gene TRBJ1-1, with a tentative D call TRBD1 (5 bases). This CDR3 region has 17 residues. Per the germline V gene, CDR1 is SGHNT and CDR2 is YENEEA. V lost 0 bases and J 0 bases, leaving 14 bases between the germline ends. The CDR3 loop reads CASSLETVSEMNTEAFF. The CDR3 DNA reads as TGTGCCAGCAGCTTAGAGACAGTGTCAGAAATGAACACTGAAGCTTTCTTT.

On this clone itself: The same CDR3 is also encoded by other DNA sequences in this sample. The rearrangement links TRBV6-5 to TRBJ1-3, with D uncertain. This CDR3 spans 11 amino acids. V lost 8 bases, J lost 4 bases, and 6 bases lay in between. CDR1 and CDR2 from the germline V gene are MNHEY and SVGAGI. As DNA, the CDR3 is TGTGCCAGCTCTCAGGGAAACACCATATATTTT. Translated: CASSQGNTIYF.

The chain is built from TRBV5-1 and TRBJ2-4; 11 bases map to TRBD2. The CDR3 extends over 15 amino acids. Trimming cost V 2 bases and J 7 bases; bases outside gene matches: 5. Per germline, CDR1 SGHRS and CDR2 YFSETQ. The CDR3 sequence: CASSLGLAGGNIQYF. The CDR3 DNA is TGCGCCAGCAGCTTAGGACTAGCGGGCGGGAACATTCAGTACTTC.

V and J are TRBV6-4 and TRBJ1-5; D unclear. Between the trimmed V and J ends, which lost 2 bases and 9 bases, there was a span of 11 bases. Germline V lookup: CDR1 MRHNA, CDR2 SNTAGT. The CDR3 has 13 amino acids. The CDR3: CASSDGLKGPQHF. In nucleotides, the CDR3 is TGTGCCAGCAGTGACGGACTTAAAGGGCCCCAGCATTTT.

The chain joins TRBV9 to TRBJ1-5, with TRBD1 matching over 9 bases. The CDR3 spans 15 residues. The germline CDR1 and CDR2 sequences are SGDLS and YYNGEE. The V segment lost 0 bases and the J segment 9 bases; nucleotides outside the gene matches: 7. CDR3 sequence reads: CASSVDGTGFGPQHF. In DNA, the CDR3 is TGTGCCAGCAGCGTAGATGGGACAGGGTTTGGGCCCCAGCATTTT. Full variable domain (rest looked up from reference TRBV9 and TRBJ1-5): DSGVTQTPKHLITATGQRVTLRCSPRSGDLSVYWYQQSLDQGLQFLIQYYNGEERAKGNILERFSAQQFPDLHSELNLSSLELGDSALYFCASSVDGTGFGPQHFGDGTRLSIL.

This chain uses TRBV20-1 with TRBJ1-1, with 7 bases fitting TRBD1. The CDR3 length is 14 residues. Germline values: CDR1 DFQATT, CDR2 SNEGSKA (reference sequence). V lost 3 bases, J lost 1 base, and 5 bases stayed unmatched. This chain's CDR3 is CSASKGARNTEAFF. The CDR3 nucleotides read TGCAGTGCTAGTAAGGGGGCTCGGAACACTGAAGCTTTCTTT.

The chain recombines TRBV10-3 with TRBJ2-2, with D possibly matching TRBD1 (6 bases). CDR1 and CDR2 from the germline V gene are ENHRY and SYGVKD. This CDR3 is built from 12 residues. Trimming pared 6 bases from V and 6 bases from J, leaving 8 bases between. The CDR3, as DNA: TGTGCCATCAGACAGGGAGCCGGGGAGCTGTTTTTT. This translates into CAIRQGAGELFF.

The chain is built from TRBV7-9 and TRBJ2-1, with TRBD2 matching 10 bases. The CDR3 sequence is 19 residues long. Germline CDR1 is SEHNR and CDR2 is FQNEAQ (reference sequence). V trimming: 5 bases; J trimming: 3 bases; junction bases outside the gene matches: 16. In DNA, the CDR3 is TGTGCCAGCAGCCCACGGCTTAGCGGGGGGTCCAGGGACTACAATGAGCAGTTCTTC. Translated: CASSPRLSGGSRDYNEQFF.

V and J are TRBV19 and TRBJ1-2, with TRBD1 as a possible D gene (6 bases). CDR3 length: 15 residues. V lost 4 bases and J lost 1, with 13 bases in between. CDR1 is LNHDA and CDR2 is SQIVND in the germline V gene (reference sequence). The CDR3 bases are TGTGCCAGTAGTACACAGGGTGGACGTAACTATGGCTACACCTTC. Its translation is CASSTQGGRNYGYTF.

The rearrangement uses TRBV10-1 and TRBJ1-1, with D unclear. CDR3 size: 12 residues. CDR1 and CDR2 from the germline V gene are WNHNN and SYGVQD (reference sequence). The germline V and J ends were trimmed by 6 bases and 6 bases, with 11 bases remaining between them. In DNA, the CDR3 is TGCGCCAGCAGCCGGACTGGCTCTGAAGCTTTCTTT. Translating it yields CASSRTGSEAFF.

This sequence joins TRBV10-2 and TRBJ2-1; 9 nucleotides match TRBD1. Looked up from germline, CDR1 is WSHSY and CDR2 is SAAADI. Trimming at V came to 4 bases and at J to 7 bases, leaving 8 bases not matched to a gene. The CDR3 runs 15 residues. This CDR3 reads CASSVSGTGYNEQFF. The CDR3 nucleotides read TGCGCCAGCAGTGTATCCGGGACAGGGTATAATGAGCAGTTCTTC.

V is TRBV5-5 and J is TRBJ2-7; 7 bases line up with TRBD1. The germline V gene encodes CDR1 SGHKS and CDR2 YYEKEE (reference sequence). The CDR3 extends over 14 amino acids. V gave up 4 bases and J gave up 2 bases; unmatched junction bases: 6. DNA of the CDR3: TGTGCCAGCAGCCCCGACAGGGAACCCTACGAGCAGTACTTC. Translation gives CASSPDREPYEQYF.

This clone showed up just once. The chain employs TRBV28 and TRBJ2-2, with a weak D call TRBD2 (6 bases). There are 15 residues in the CDR3. In germline, CDR1 is MDHEN, CDR2 SYDVKM. V was pared by 6 bases and J by 5 bases, with 16 bases between. DNA of the CDR3: TGTGCCAGCAGGTTGACTAGACTAGAGACCGGGGAGCTGTTTTTT. The encoded protein is CASRLTRLETGELFF. The entire variable domain, with the rest obtained from reference TRBV28 and TRBJ2-2, is as follows: DVKVTQSSRYLVKRTGEKVFLECVQDMDHENMFWYRQDPGLGLRLIYFSYDVKMKEKGDIPEGYSVSREKKERFSLILESASTNQTSMYLCASRLTRLETGELFFGEGSRLTVL.

Regarding this clone: Its ends do not fully match the called genes, so a read error is possible. The chain links TRBV2 to TRBJ2-5, with D possibly being TRBD1 or TRBD2 (5 bases each). Germline V gene lookup returns CDR1 SNHLY and CDR2 FYNNEI. The CDR3 is made up of 14 amino acids. CDR3 residues: CASREAGSQETQYF. The DNA of the CDR3 is TGTGCCAGCAGAGAAGCAGGGAGCCAAGAGACCCAGTACTTC.

The chain employs TRBV3-1 (or the pseudogene TRBV3-2) and TRBJ1-4; D is possibly TRBD1 (5 bases). The CDR3 spans 14 residues. V was trimmed by 4 bases and J by 7 bases, leaving 13 bases between them. Germline CDR1 is LGHDT and CDR2 is YNNKEL (reference sequence). CDR3 residues: CASSPGRGGEKLFF. In DNA, the CDR3 is TGTGCCAGCAGCCCGGGGAGGGGTGGTGAAAAACTGTTTTTT.

V usage is TRBV27 and J usage is TRBJ2-2; 8 nucleotides align to TRBD2. The CDR3 contains 15 residues. Germline V gene lookup returns CDR1 MNHEY and CDR2 SMNVEV (reference sequence). Trimming removed 3 bases from V and 4 bases from J; junction bases left unmatched: 4. DNA of the CDR3: TGTGCCAGCAGTTTCGGGGGGGTGATCACCGGGGAGCTGTTTTTT. This codes for CASSFGGVITGELFF.

This clone was seen a single time. The chain has TRBV30 and TRBJ2-1, with 12 bases fitting TRBD2. CDR3 length: 20 amino acids. Per germline, CDR1 GTSNPN and CDR2 SVGIG (reference sequence). J lost 5 bases, V lost 1 base, and 18 bases had no gene match. CDR3 nucleotides: TGTGCCTGGAGTGGGTTCGGGACTAGCGGGCATCAAGGGGCCGACAATGAGCAGTTCTTC. This encodes CAWSGFGTSGHQGADNEQFF.

J is TRBJ2-4 and V is TRBV2; D is perhaps TRBD1 (5 bases). The V end lost 6 bases, the J end lost 3 bases, and 12 bases lay between the germline ends. The CDR3 is made up of 14 amino acids. Germline V lookup: CDR1 SNHLY, CDR2 FYNNEI. CDR3 sequence (DNA): TGTGCCAGCAGAGATGACAGTCTCAAAAACATTCAGTACTTC. This gives the protein CASRDDSLKNIQYF.

The V gene is TRBV19, the J gene TRBJ2-7; tentatively, D is TRBD1 (5 bases). V dropped 0 bases and J dropped 9 bases, with 18 bases sitting between them. The CDR3 runs 15 residues. Germline V lookup: CDR1 LNHDA, CDR2 SQIVND (reference sequence). CDR3 coding DNA: TGTGCCAGTAGTATAGATGTGGAGACAGCAACTCGGCAGTACTTC. Translation: CASSIDVETATRQYF. The complete variable domain, with remaining parts taken from reference TRBV19 and TRBJ2-7, reads DGGITQSPKYLFRKEGQNVTLSCEQNLNHDAMYWYRQDPGQGLRLIYYSQIVNDFQKGDIAEGYSVSREKKESFPLTVTSAQKNPTAFYLCASSIDVETATRQYFGPGTRLTVT.

The gene calls are TRBV5-1 and TRBJ1-3, with 7 bases identical to TRBD1. The V segment lost 1 base and the J segment 0 bases; nucleotides outside the gene matches: 4. Germline V lookup: CDR1 SGHRS, CDR2 YFSETQ. This CDR3 comprises 16 residues. This CDR3 is CASSLTGASSGNTIYF. As DNA, the CDR3 is TGCGCCAGCAGCTTGACAGGGGCGAGCTCTGGAAACACCATATATTTT.

The chain recombines TRBV28 with TRBJ2-7, with TRBD1 matching 7 bases. There are 15 residues in the CDR3. V lost 4 bases to trimming and J lost 4 bases; unmatched junction nucleotides: 10. Per germline, CDR1 MDHEN and CDR2 SYDVKM. Here the CDR3 reads CASSSTDRKGYEQYF. CDR3 nucleotide sequence: TGTGCCAGCAGTTCTACGGACAGGAAGGGTTACGAGCAGTACTTC.

The V call is TRBV28, the J call TRBJ1-4, with 9 positions matching TRBD1. The CDR3 is made up of 15 amino acids. CDR1 is MDHEN, CDR2 SYDVKM, per germline. The trim removed 6 bases at V and 7 bases at J, leaving 9 bases unmatched. The CDR3 sequence: CASSTPGQGSEKLFF. CDR3 nucleotide sequence: TGTGCCAGCAGCACCCCGGGACAGGGAAGTGAAAAACTGTTTTTT.

This clone has only one observation. This chain links TRBV29-1 with TRBJ1-6, with D possibly TRBD1 on 6 matching bases. Trimming stripped 6 bases from V and 6 bases from J, with 12 bases between. Germline V gene sequence: CDR1 SQVTM, CDR2 ANQGSEA. This CDR3 has 13 residues. CDR3 nucleotides: TGCAGCGTCCGGCCAGGGGCTAATTCACCCCTCCACTTT. Amino acids: CSVRPGANSPLHF. Combining the CDR3 with reference TRBV29-1 and TRBJ1-6 gives the whole variable domain SAVISQKPSRDICQRGTSLTIQCQVDSQVTMMFWYRQQPGQSLTLIATANQGSEATYESGFVIDKFPISRPNLTFSTLTVSNMSPEDSSIYLCSVRPGANSPLHFGNGTRLTVT.

To note about this clone: One end of the junction is discordant with germline, which a read error may explain. The chain is built from TRBV29-1 and TRBJ1-1, with no clear D. Germline V gene data show CDR1 as SQVTM and CDR2 as ANQGSEA. The CDR3 covers 11 residues. The CDR3 is CSVEVGVEHFF. CDR3 sequence (DNA): TGCAGCGTTGAAGTGGGAGTAGAACACTTTTTT. Looking up the rest from reference TRBV29-1 and TRBJ1-1 gives the full variable domain: SAVISQKPSRDICQRGTSLTIQCQVDSQVTMMFWYRQQPGQSLTLIATANQGSEATYESGFVIDKFPISRPNLTFSTLTVSNMSPEDSSIYLCSVEVGVEHFFGQGTRLTVV.

The chain couples TRBV6-5 to TRBJ1-1; the D gene is possibly TRBD1 (5 bases). The germline gives CDR1 MNHEY, CDR2 SVGAGI. This CDR3 is 13 amino acids long. Trimming pared 4 bases from V and 3 bases from J, leaving 9 bases between. The CDR3 region has the DNA TGTGCCAGCAGTTTCAGGGCTCACACTGAAGCTTTCTTT. It encodes CASSFRAHTEAFF.